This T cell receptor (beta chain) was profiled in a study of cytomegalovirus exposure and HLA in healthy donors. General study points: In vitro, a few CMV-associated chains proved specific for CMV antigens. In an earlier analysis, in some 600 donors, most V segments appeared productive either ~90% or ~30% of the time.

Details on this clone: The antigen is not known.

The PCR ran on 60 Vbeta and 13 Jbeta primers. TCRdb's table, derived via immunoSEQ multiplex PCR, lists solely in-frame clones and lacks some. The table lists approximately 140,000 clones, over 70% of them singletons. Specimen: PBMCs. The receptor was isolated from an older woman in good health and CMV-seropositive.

The CDR3 coding sequence is TGTGCCAGCAGCTTGGTGGGGCTTGGGACCGGGGAGCTGTTTTTT. Translated: CASSLVGLGTGELFF. This rearrangement joins TRBV5-8 to TRBJ2-2; weak D call: TRBD1 (5 bases). The CDR3 is 15 amino acids. Germline V lookup: CDR1 SGHTS, CDR2 YDEGEE. Trimming took 0 bases from V and 5 from J, leaving 11 bases between them.